The rows below give T cell receptor beta chains drawn from one sample of a study of cytotoxic CD8 clonotypes in ibrutinib-treated CLL. Assay used: immunoSEQ multiplex PCR; TCRdb lists only in-frame clones, some missing. The profile covers about 300,000 clones, with roughly four fifths appearing a single time and about 5% taken by the ten largest. The material sequenced was PBMCs, taken at disease progression, from a patient treated with ibrutinib. The receptors come from a human donor with chronic lymphocytic leukemia. Both conserved end residues are part of each CDR3. A D gene is named only where the DNA matches it firmly. Expanded clones get a size class; other rows say once, few or many, or leave the size out.

TRBJ2-3	TRBD2	TRBV5-1	NA	15	CASSLTSGSTDTQYF	TGCGCCAGCAGCCTGACTAGCGGGAGTACAGATACGCAGTATTTT
TRBJ2-3	NA	TRBV28	NA	14	CASSLHREGGTQYF	TGTGCCAGCAGTTTGCACAGGGAAGGCGGTACGCAGTATTTT
TRBJ2-3	TRBD1	TRBV19	NA	18	CASSPRTGRVSGTDTQYF	TGTGCCAGTAGTCCAAGGACAGGGCGGGTTTCTGGCACAGATACGCAGTATTTT
TRBJ2-7	NA	TRBV4-1	NA	15	CASSQFLNDFYEQYF	TGCGCCAGCAGCCAGTTTTTAAATGATTTCTACGAGCAGTACTTC
TRBJ2-5	NA	TRBV9	NA	14	CASSVAGGSETQYF	TGTGCCAGCAGCGTAGCCGGGGGATCAGAGACCCAGTACTTC
TRBJ1-3	TRBD1	TRBV4-3	NA	18	CASSQDGGQGAAGNTIYF	TGCGCCAGCAGCCAAGATGGGGGACAGGGGGCAGCTGGAAACACCATATATTTT
TRBJ2-3	TRBD1	TRBV28	NA	15	CASSQPGQGTDTQYF	TGTGCCAGCAGCCAACCGGGACAGGGCACAGATACGCAGTATTTT
TRBJ2-7	TRBD2	TRBV9	few	15	CASSVGGGALYEQYF	TGTGCCAGCAGCGTAGGGGGAGGGGCGCTCTACGAGCAGTACTTC
TRBJ2-7	NA	TRBV7-2	NA	13	CASSLEGGREQYF	TGTGCCAGCAGCTTAGAAGGAGGGCGCGAGCAGTACTTC
TRBJ2-1	TRBD2	TRBV2	NA	15	CASSEAGTIRHEQFF	TGTGCCAGCAGTGAAGCCGGGACTATCCGGCATGAGCAGTTCTTC
TRBJ1-5	NA	TRBV6-5	NA	13	CASSRTADGPQHF	TGTGCCAGCAGCCGGACGGCGGACGGGCCCCAGCATTTT
TRBJ1-1	NA	TRBV5-1	NA	16	CASSLVPTARNTEAFF	TGCGCCAGCAGCTTGGTCCCGACAGCGAGGAACACTGAAGCTTTCTTT
TRBJ2-1	TRBD2	TRBV7-2	NA	15	CASSSGTSRRNEQFF	TGTGCCAGCAGCTCAGGGACTAGCAGACGCAATGAGCAGTTCTTC
TRBJ2-7	NA	TRBV6-5	NA	11	CASADLGEQYF	TGTGCGTCGGCCGATTTGGGCGAGCAGTACTTC
TRBJ2-2	TRBD1	TRBV5-1	NA	14	CASSSRGRTGELFF	TGCGCCAGCAGTTCCAGGGGGCGCACCGGGGAGCTGTTTTTT
TRBJ2-2	NA	TRBV19	NA	13	CASSTDYTGELFF	TGTGCCAGTAGTACAGACTACACCGGGGAGCTGTTTTTT
TRBJ2-6	NA	TRBV4-1	NA	16	CASSPGQAGGANVLTF	TGCGCCAGCAGCCCCGGACAGGCGGGGGGGGCCAACGTCCTGACTTTC
TRBJ1-6	NA	TRBV11-2	NA	16	CASSLEGAALNSPLHF	TGTGCCAGCAGCTTAGAGGGGGCTGCACTAAATTCACCCCTCCACTTT
TRBJ2-7	TRBD1	TRBV9	NA	14	CASSVWDSKSEQYF	TGTGCCAGCAGCGTCTGGGACAGCAAGTCCGAGCAGTACTTC
TRBJ2-2	TRBD2	TRBV4-2	NA	17	CASSQDGGGADTGELFF	TGTGCCAGCAGCCAAGATGGCGGGGGGGCGGACACCGGGGAGCTGTTTTTT
TRBJ1-5	TRBD1	TRBV5-6	few	17	CASSFGTGAYSNQPQHF	TGTGCCAGCAGCTTCGGGACAGGGGCCTATAGCAATCAGCCCCAGCATTTT
TRBJ2-7	TRBD1	TRBV7-2	NA	12	CASSLQGARQYF	TGTGCCAGCAGCCTACAGGGGGCTCGGCAGTACTTC
TRBJ1-2	NA	TRBV27	NA	14	CASSVYGGAEGYTF	TGTGCCAGCAGTGTCTATGGGGGCGCGGAAGGCTACACCTTC
TRBJ2-7	NA	TRBV5-1	NA	13	CASSLGPPYEQYF	TGCGCCAGCAGCTTGGGACCCCCTTACGAGCAGTACTTC